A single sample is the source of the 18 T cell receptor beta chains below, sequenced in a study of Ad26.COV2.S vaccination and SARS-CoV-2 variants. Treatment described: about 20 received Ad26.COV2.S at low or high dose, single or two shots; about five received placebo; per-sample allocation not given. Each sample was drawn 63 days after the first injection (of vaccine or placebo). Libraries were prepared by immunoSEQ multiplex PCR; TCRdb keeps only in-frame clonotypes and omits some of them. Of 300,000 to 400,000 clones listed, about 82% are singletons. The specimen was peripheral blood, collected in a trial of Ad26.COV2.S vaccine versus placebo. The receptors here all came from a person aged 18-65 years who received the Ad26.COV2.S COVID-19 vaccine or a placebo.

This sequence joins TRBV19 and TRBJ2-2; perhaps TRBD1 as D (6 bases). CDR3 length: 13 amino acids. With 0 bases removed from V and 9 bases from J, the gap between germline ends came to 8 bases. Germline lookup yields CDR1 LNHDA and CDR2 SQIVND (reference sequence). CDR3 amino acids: CASSIDRGRELFF. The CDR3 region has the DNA TGTGCCAGTAGTATAGACAGGGGACGGGAGCTGTTTTTT.

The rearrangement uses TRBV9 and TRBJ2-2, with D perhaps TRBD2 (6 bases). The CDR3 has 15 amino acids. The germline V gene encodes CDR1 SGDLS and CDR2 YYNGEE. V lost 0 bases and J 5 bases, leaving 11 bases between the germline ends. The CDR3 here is CASSVATLATGELFF. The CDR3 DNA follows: TGTGCCAGCAGCGTAGCTACGCTAGCGACCGGGGAGCTGTTTTTT.

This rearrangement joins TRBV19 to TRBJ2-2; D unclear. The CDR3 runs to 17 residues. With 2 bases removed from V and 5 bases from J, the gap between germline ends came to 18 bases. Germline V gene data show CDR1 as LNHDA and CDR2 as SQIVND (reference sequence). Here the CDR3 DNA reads TGTGCCAGTAGTATACGGCCCCAAGGTTTCGGTACCGGGGAGCTGTTTTTT. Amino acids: CASSIRPQGFGTGELFF.

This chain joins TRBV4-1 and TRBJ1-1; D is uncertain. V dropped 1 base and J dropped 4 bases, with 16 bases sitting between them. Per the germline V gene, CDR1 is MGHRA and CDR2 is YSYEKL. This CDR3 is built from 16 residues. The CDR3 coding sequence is TGCGCCAGCAGCCAAGTTGTCGGTTTATGGGGCACTGAAGCTTTCTTT. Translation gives CASSQVVGLWGTEAFF.

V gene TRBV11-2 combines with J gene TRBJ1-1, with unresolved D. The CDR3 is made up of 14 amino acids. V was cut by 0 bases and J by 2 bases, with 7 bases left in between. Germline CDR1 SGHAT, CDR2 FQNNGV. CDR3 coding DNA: TGTGCCAGCAGCTTAGAGCAGACCAACACTGAAGCTTTCTTT. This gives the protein CASSLEQTNTEAFF.

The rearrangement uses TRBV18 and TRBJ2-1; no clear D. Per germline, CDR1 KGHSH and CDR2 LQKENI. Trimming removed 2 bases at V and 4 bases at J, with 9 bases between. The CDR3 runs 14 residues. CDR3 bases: TGTGCCAGCTCACCAAACAGCTTTTACAATGAGCAGTTCTTC. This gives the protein CASSPNSFYNEQFF.

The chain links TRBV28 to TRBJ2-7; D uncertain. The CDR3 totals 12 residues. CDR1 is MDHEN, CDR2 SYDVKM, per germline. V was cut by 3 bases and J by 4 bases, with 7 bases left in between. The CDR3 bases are TGTGCCAGCAGTTTCCCAAGTTACGAGCAGTACTTC. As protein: CASSFPSYEQYF.

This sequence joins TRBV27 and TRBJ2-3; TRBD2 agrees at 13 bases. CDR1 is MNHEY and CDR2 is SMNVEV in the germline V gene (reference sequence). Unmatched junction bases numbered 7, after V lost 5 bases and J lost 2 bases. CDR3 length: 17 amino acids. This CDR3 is CASSPWTSGGHTDTQYF. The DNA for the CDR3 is TGTGCCAGCAGTCCCTGGACTAGCGGGGGACACACAGATACGCAGTATTTT.

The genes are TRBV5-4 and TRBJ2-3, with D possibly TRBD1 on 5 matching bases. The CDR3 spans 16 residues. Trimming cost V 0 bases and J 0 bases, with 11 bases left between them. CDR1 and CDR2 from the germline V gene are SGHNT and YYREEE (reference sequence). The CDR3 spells CASSLAKGRSTDTQYF. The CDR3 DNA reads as TGTGCCAGCAGCTTGGCCAAGGGGCGGAGCACAGATACGCAGTATTTT.

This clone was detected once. The chain's CDR3 is CASSDHGSNTGELFF. DNA of the CDR3: TGCGCCAGCAGTGATCACGGATCGAACACCGGGGAGCTGTTTTTT. The rearrangement uses TRBV10-1 and TRBJ2-2; D gene unclear. V lost 3 bases to trimming and J lost 0 bases, with 8 bases between them. This CDR3 region has 15 residues. The germline gives CDR1 WNHNN, CDR2 SYGVQD (reference sequence).

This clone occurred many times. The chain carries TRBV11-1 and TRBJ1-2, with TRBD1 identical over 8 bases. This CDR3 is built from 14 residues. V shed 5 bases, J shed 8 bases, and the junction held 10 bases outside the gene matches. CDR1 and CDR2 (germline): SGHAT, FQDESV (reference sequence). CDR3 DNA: TGTGCCAGCAGCCCGAGACAGGGGAGAGGCGGCTACACCTTC. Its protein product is CASSPRQGRGGYTF.

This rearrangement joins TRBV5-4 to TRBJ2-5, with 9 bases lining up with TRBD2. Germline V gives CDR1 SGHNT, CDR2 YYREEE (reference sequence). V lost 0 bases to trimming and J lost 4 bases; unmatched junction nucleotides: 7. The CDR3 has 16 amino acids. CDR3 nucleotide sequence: TGTGCCAGCAGCTTGGATGGCGGGGGGGGACCAGAGACCCAGTACTTC. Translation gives CASSLDGGGGPETQYF.

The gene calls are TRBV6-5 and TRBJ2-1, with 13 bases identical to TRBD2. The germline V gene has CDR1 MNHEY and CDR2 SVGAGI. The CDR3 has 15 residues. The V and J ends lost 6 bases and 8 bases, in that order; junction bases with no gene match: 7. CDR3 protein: CASRSLAGGQDEQFF. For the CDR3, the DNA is TGTGCCAGCAGGTCACTAGCGGGGGGGCAAGATGAGCAGTTCTTC.

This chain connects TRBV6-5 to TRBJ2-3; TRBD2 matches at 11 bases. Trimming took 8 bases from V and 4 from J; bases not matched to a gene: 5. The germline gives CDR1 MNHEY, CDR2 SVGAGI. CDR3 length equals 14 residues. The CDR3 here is CASCLAGGSDTQYF. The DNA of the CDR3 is TGTGCCAGCTGCCTAGCGGGGGGCTCAGATACGCAGTATTTT.

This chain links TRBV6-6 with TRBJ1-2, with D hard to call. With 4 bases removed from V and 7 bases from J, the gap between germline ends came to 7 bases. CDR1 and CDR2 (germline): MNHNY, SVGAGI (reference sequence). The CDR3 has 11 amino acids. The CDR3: CASSFPTGYTF. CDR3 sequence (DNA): TGTGCCAGCAGTTTCCCGACTGGCTACACCTTC.

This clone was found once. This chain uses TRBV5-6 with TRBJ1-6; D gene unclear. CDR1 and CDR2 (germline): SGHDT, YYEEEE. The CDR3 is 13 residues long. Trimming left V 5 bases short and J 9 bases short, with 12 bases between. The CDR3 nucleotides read TGTGCCAGCAGTCCCGCTTGGGGTTCACCCCTCCACTTT. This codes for CASSPAWGSPLHF.

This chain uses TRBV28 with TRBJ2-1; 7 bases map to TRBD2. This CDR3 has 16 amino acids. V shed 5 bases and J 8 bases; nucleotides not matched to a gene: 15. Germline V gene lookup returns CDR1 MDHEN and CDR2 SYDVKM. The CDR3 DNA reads TGTGCCAGCAGTCCACGTATAGGACTAGGGTCCCATGAGCAGTTCTTC. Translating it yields CASSPRIGLGSHEQFF.

The CDR3 sequence is CASSRQQLSSYNSPLHF. The CDR3 DNA reads TGTGCCAGCAGCCGACAGCAACTCAGCTCCTATAATTCACCCCTCCACTTT. The rearrangement uses TRBV3-1 (or the pseudogene TRBV3-2) and TRBJ1-6; D might be TRBD1 (5 bases). This CDR3 is built from 17 residues. Germline V CDR1 and CDR2: LGHDT, YNNKEL (reference sequence). V was clipped by 4 bases and J by 0 bases, with 13 bases between them.